Listed here are 27 T cell receptor beta chains from one sample, sequenced in a study of T-cell memory formation after mild COVID-19. TCRdb passed the 5' RACE reads through MiXCR, listing each CDR3 protein once. The sample lists approximately 88,000 distinct CDR3 sequences, around a quarter occurring once. Sequenced sample: PBMCs or a T cell subset sorted from them (not recorded which). Receptor source: a man younger than 35 who had mild COVID-19 (a few samples of this study predate the infection). Cell type and time point are not known.

This clonotype has just a few counts. This chain uses TRBV7-8 with TRBJ2-7; perhaps D is TRBD1 or TRBD2 (5 bases each). Germline V CDR1 and CDR2: SGHVS, FQNEAQ. Trimming took 10 bases from V and 3 from J, leaving 16 bases between them. CDR3 length equals 13 residues. The CDR3 DNA follows: TGTGCCACAGCGGCAGGGCGAGGCTACGAGCAGTACGTC. The encoded protein is CATAAGRGYEQYV.

This clonotype was seen a few times. The V gene is TRBV4-1, the J gene TRBJ1-1; 7 nucleotides agree with TRBD1. The ends lost 5 bases at V and 1 base at J; junction bases unmatched: 7. The germline V gene encodes CDR1 MGHRA and CDR2 YSYEKL. The CDR3 extends over 15 amino acids. For the CDR3, the DNA is TGCGCCAGCAGCTACGCCGGGACAGAGAACACTGAAGCTTTCTTT. Translated, it gives CASSYAGTENTEAFF.

The chain couples TRBV15 to TRBJ2-3; D is unresolved. V was pared by 6 bases and J by 2 bases, with 9 bases between. This CDR3 contains 13 residues. The germline V gene encodes CDR1 LNHNV and CDR2 YYDKDF (reference sequence). CDR3 residues: CATRHRNTDTQYF. For the CDR3, the DNA is TGTGCCACCAGACACCGTAACACAGATACGCAGTATTTT.

The V and J genes are TRBV2 and TRBJ2-5; 9 positions agree with TRBD2. The CDR3 is 16 residues long. With 5 bases clipped from V and 4 bases from J, the junction kept 11 bases outside the gene matches. CDR1 SNHLY and CDR2 FYNNEI come from the germline V gene. The CDR3 region is CASSPFVTSGIETQYF. In DNA, the CDR3 is TGTGCCAGCAGTCCGTTCGTGACTAGCGGTATAGAGACCCAGTACTTC. Full variable domain (missing parts from reference TRBV2 and TRBJ2-5): EPEVTQTPSHQVTQMGQEVILRCVPISNHLYFYWYRQILGQKVEFLVSFYNNEISEKSEIFDDQFSVERPDGSNFTLKIRSTKLEDSAMYFCASSPFVTSGIETQYFGPGTRLLVL.

This clonotype has only a few counts. This chain joins TRBV11-2 and TRBJ2-5; D possibly uses TRBD1 or TRBD2 (6 bases each). The CDR3 extends over 16 amino acids. The germline V gene has CDR1 SGHAT and CDR2 FQNNGV. Trimming took off 1 base at V and 3 bases at J, with 15 bases between the two ends. CDR3 residues: CASSLGWGAVEETQYF. DNA for the CDR3: TGTGCCAGCAGCTTAGGTTGGGGGGCAGTTGAAGAGACCCAGTACTTC.

This sequence joins TRBV7-3 and TRBJ1-1, with TRBD1 matching 7 bases. The junction had 7 bases not matched to a gene; V was cut back by 5 bases and J by 7 bases. The CDR3 is made up of 13 amino acids. Germline lookup yields CDR1 SGHTA and CDR2 FQGTGA. For the CDR3, the DNA is TGTGCCAGCAGCCTCGGGGACAGCTTTGAAGCTTTCTTT. It codes for CASSLGDSFEAFF.

This clonotype was detected a few times. The rearrangement links TRBV6-5 to TRBJ1-1, with a weak D call TRBD1 (5 bases). Trimming pared 6 bases from V and 4 bases from J, leaving 21 bases between. CDR3 length equals 16 residues. CDR1 is MNHEY and CDR2 is SVGAGI in the germline V gene. This chain's CDR3 is CASRSGTDVVGTEAFF. The CDR3 coding sequence is TGTGCCAGCAGATCCGGGACGGACGTCGTAGGCACTGAAGCTTTCTTT.

The table lists this clonotype with a few counts. The chain uses TRBV6-6 and TRBJ2-2; TRBD2 agrees at 10 bases. V was clipped by 6 bases and J by 1 base; unmatched bases: 5. CDR1 MNHNY and CDR2 SVGAGI come from the germline V gene (reference sequence). The CDR3 loop spans 16 amino acids. The CDR3 loop reads CASRKRTSGNTGELFF. The DNA for the CDR3 is TGTGCCAGCAGGAAGAGGACTAGCGGGAACACCGGGGAGCTGTTTTTT.

The rearrangement uses TRBV4-1 and TRBJ2-7; tentative D call: TRBD1 (6 bases). The V gene's germline CDR1 is MGHRA and CDR2 YSYEKL. There are 15 residues in the CDR3. Trimming took off 1 base at V and 4 bases at J, with 14 bases between the two ends. The CDR3 region has the DNA TGCGCCAGCAGCCAAGGGGCAGGGGTAGGTTACGAGCAGTACTTC. Amino acid sequence: CASSQGAGVGYEQYF.

CDR3 residues: CASSQGQGRKEVRETQYF. CDR3 bases: TGTGCCAGTAGCCAAGGACAGGGACGCAAAGAAGTCCGAGAGACCCAGTACTTC. This chain joins TRBV19 and TRBJ2-5; 8 nucleotides align to TRBD1. The CDR3 totals 18 residues. Germline trimming cut 6 bases from V and 4 bases from J; bases unmatched to any gene: 19. Germline V gene lookup returns CDR1 LNHDA and CDR2 SQIVND (reference sequence).

This chain links TRBV6-6 with TRBJ1-3, with TRBD1 identical over 7 bases. Germline V gene sequence: CDR1 MNHNY, CDR2 SVGAGI (reference sequence). With V trimmed by 5 bases and J by 2 bases, 12 bases remained unmatched. This CDR3 region has 17 residues. The CDR3, as DNA: TGTGCCAGCAGTCACCCCAGGGGGGAATTAGCTGGAAACACCATATATTTT. Encoded protein: CASSHPRGELAGNTIYF.

This sequence joins TRBV7-8 and TRBJ2-1, with D possibly called TRBD1 or TRBD2 (5 bases each). Germline CDR1 and CDR2: SGHVS and FQNEAQ. This CDR3 has 16 amino acids. V gave up 1 base and J gave up 9 bases, with 19 bases separating them. As DNA, the CDR3 is TGTGCCAGCAGCTTAGGCTTGGGGGAATACCGGGGTGAGCAGTTCTTC. Its translation: CASSLGLGEYRGEQFF.

The sample holds many counts of this clonotype. The chain recombines TRBV7-9 with TRBJ2-1, with 8 bases identical to TRBD2. Germline loops: CDR1 SEHNR, CDR2 FQNEAQ (reference sequence). CDR3 size: 15 residues. Germline trimming cut 4 bases from V and 4 bases from J; bases unmatched to any gene: 6. The CDR3 DNA reads TGTGCCAGCAGCTCCACTAGCGGATCTTACAATGAGCAGTTCTTC. Translating gives CASSSTSGSYNEQFF.

In its sample, this clonotype was seen many times. The V call is TRBV27, the J call TRBJ1-6; TRBD1 is a possible D gene (5 bases). The V end was cut by 5 bases, the J end by 13 bases, with 15 bases between. The CDR3 length is 13 residues. Per the germline V gene, CDR1 is MNHEY and CDR2 is SMNVEV (reference sequence). CDR3 residues: CASSQGGVTPLHF. The CDR3 coding sequence is TGTGCCAGCAGTCAGGGTGGGGTTACGCCCCTCCACTTT.

This clonotype has just a few counts. V usage is TRBV14 and J usage is TRBJ2-1; D is unclear. The CDR3 is 14 residues long. Trimming stripped 0 bases from V and 8 bases from J, with 11 bases between. Germline V gene data show CDR1 as SGHDN and CDR2 as FVKESK. Here the CDR3 reads CASSQDAPWDEQFF. The CDR3 DNA reads as TGTGCCAGCAGCCAAGATGCCCCCTGGGATGAGCAGTTCTTC.

CDR3 nucleotides: TGTGCCAGCAGTTACGGACAGGCAAGCTCCTACGAGCAGTACTTC. It translates to CASSYGQASSYEQYF. The J gene is TRBJ2-7, the V gene TRBV6-5; TRBD1 matches 7 bases. CDR3 length: 15 amino acids. Trimming cost V 2 bases and J 0 bases; bases outside gene matches: 4. Germline V gene data show CDR1 as MNHEY and CDR2 as SVGAGI.

CDR3 sequence: CASSVEGDRAPGNTIYF. CDR3 DNA sequence: TGTGCCAGCAGCGTAGAGGGAGACAGGGCGCCTGGAAACACCATATATTTT. V usage is TRBV9 and J usage is TRBJ1-3; 7 positions agree with TRBD1. Losses at the gene ends were 0 bases for V and 2 bases for J; bases not matched to a gene: 8. This CDR3 is built from 17 residues. Germline loops: CDR1 SGDLS, CDR2 YYNGEE.

V and J are TRBV6-2 or TRBV6-3 and TRBJ2-7, with D perhaps TRBD1 (5 bases). Trimming stripped 6 bases from V and 2 bases from J, with 5 bases between. The CDR3 totals 11 residues. Per germline, CDR1 MNHEY and CDR2 SVGEGT. In DNA form, the CDR3 reads TGTGCCAGCAGGGACACCTACGAGCAGTACTTC. Residues: CASRDTYEQYF.

This clonotype appeared a few times. This chain links TRBV7-6 with TRBJ1-3; D unclear. V was shortened by 6 bases and J by 3 bases, with 6 bases between the two germline ends. Germline V CDR1 and CDR2: SGHVS, FNYEAQ. This CDR3 is 12 amino acids long. CDR3 in DNA: TGTGCCAGCAGGCCGATTGGAAACACCATATATTTT. Translated, it gives CASRPIGNTIYF.

This clonotype has a handful of counts. The CDR3 loop is CASSRRTGRGTGELFF. CDR3 nucleotide sequence: TGTGCCAGCAGCAGGCGGACAGGGAGAGGGACCGGGGAGCTGTTTTTT. The chain links TRBV7-6 to TRBJ2-2; 8 bases are shared with TRBD1. There are 16 residues in the CDR3. Trimming removed 5 bases from V and 5 bases from J; junction bases left unmatched: 10. Germline CDR1 and CDR2: SGHVS and FNYEAQ.

This clonotype showed up just a few times. The V gene is TRBV12-3 or TRBV12-4, the J gene TRBJ2-6, with 8 bases aligning to TRBD1. Trimming took 1 base from V and 4 from J; bases not matched to a gene: 3. The CDR3 spans 16 residues. In DNA, the CDR3 is TGTGCCAGCAGTTTAGAGGACAGGGTGGGGGCCAACGTCCTGACTTTC. Its protein product is CASSLEDRVGANVLTF.

The chain couples TRBV2 to TRBJ1-2; 10 nucleotides match TRBD1. After removal of 5 bases from V and 2 bases from J, the junction contained 2 bases not matched to a gene. Germline loops: CDR1 SNHLY, CDR2 FYNNEI. The CDR3 is made up of 14 amino acids. Here the CDR3 DNA reads TGTGCCAGCAGTACGACAGGGGGCAACTATGGCTACACCTTC. Encoded protein: CASSTTGGNYGYTF.

The chain employs TRBV23-1 and TRBJ2-2, with 7 bases lining up with TRBD1. TRBV23-1 falls under the ORF class, with uncertain function. Trimming at V came to 7 bases and at J to 1 base, leaving 6 bases not matched to a gene. The CDR3 loop spans 15 amino acids. In nucleotides, the CDR3 is TGCGCCAGCATTCTCGGGACAGAGAACACCGGGGAGCTGTTTTTT. Residues: CASILGTENTGELFF.

J is TRBJ2-5 and V is TRBV12-3 or TRBV12-4; 13 nucleotides match TRBD2. The length of the CDR3 is 15 residues. After removal of 6 bases from V and 2 bases from J, the junction contained 3 bases not matched to a gene. The CDR3 DNA follows: TGTGCCAGCAGGATACTAGCGGGGGGGCAAGAGACCCAGTACTTC. Its protein product is CASRILAGGQETQYF.

In its sample, this clonotype was seen a few times. This chain links TRBV4-1 with TRBJ2-7; TRBD2 aligns across 7 bases. J gave up 7 bases and V 0 bases, and 9 bases lay outside the gene matches. The CDR3 sequence is 15 residues long. Germline V gene sequence: CDR1 MGHRA, CDR2 YSYEKL. The CDR3 is CASSQDRGLVGEQYF. The CDR3, as DNA: TGCGCCAGCAGCCAAGATCGCGGACTAGTTGGTGAGCAGTACTTC.

This sequence joins TRBV6-6 and TRBJ1-4; a possible D gene is TRBD1 (5 bases). The germline V and J ends were trimmed by 2 bases and 8 bases, with 12 bases remaining between them. Germline V CDR1 and CDR2: MNHNY, SVGAGI (reference sequence). The CDR3 has 14 amino acids. CDR3 in DNA: TGTGCCAGCAGTTACACCGCGAGGGGCGAAAAACTGTTTTTT. As protein: CASSYTARGEKLFF.

This sequence joins TRBV7-6 and TRBJ2-1; maybe TRBD2 (6 bases). Germline lookup yields CDR1 SGHVS and CDR2 FNYEAQ. V was cut by 5 bases and J by 0 bases, with 8 bases left in between. This CDR3 comprises 14 residues. CDR3 coding DNA: TGTGCCAGCAGCCGGGGGTTCTCCTACAATGAGCAGTTCTTC. Translated, it gives CASSRGFSYNEQFF.